The 29 T cell receptor beta chains given below trace back to one sample, sequenced in a study of cytomegalovirus exposure and HLA in healthy donors. 13 Jbeta primers and 60 Vbeta primers were used for the PCR. Produced via immunoSEQ multiplex PCR; TCRdb's table is partial and in-frame only. The table has under 140,000 clones, around 76% seen once. Material: PBMCs. All receptors derive from a man younger than 40 in good health and CMV-seropositive.

V gene TRBV7-7 combines with J gene TRBJ2-7; TRBD2 might be the D (6 bases). V lost 11 bases and J 3 bases, leaving 17 bases between the germline ends. The CDR3 has 13 amino acids. Germline-derived CDR1 and CDR2 are SSHAT and FNYEAQ (reference sequence). Written as DNA, the CDR3 is TGTGCCGGGGCGGGGACCAGACGCTACGAGCAGTACTTC. Translation: CAGAGTRRYEQYF.

The CDR3 sequence is CAWSPGLGTGELFF. The CDR3 region has the DNA TGTGCCTGGAGTCCGGGACTAGGGACCGGGGAGCTGTTTTTT. The rearrangement uses TRBV30 and TRBJ2-2; 8 bases line up with TRBD2. The CDR3 loop spans 14 amino acids. Germline trimming cut 2 bases from V and 5 bases from J; bases unmatched to any gene: 4. Looked up from germline, CDR1 is GTSNPN and CDR2 is SVGIG (reference sequence).

The chain uses TRBV30 and TRBJ2-1, with D perhaps matching TRBD2 (6 bases). CDR3 length equals 13 residues. V dropped 4 bases and J dropped 9 bases, with 16 bases sitting between them. CDR1 is GTSNPN and CDR2 is SVGIG in the germline V gene (reference sequence). This chain's CDR3 is CAWIGAGRIEQFF. The DNA for the CDR3 is TGTGCCTGGATAGGGGCGGGGAGGATTGAGCAGTTCTTC.

This clone has only a few counts. The chain combines TRBV14 with TRBJ1-6, with D unclear. CDR3 length: 12 amino acids. The germline V gene encodes CDR1 SGHDN and CDR2 FVKESK. Trimming removed 0 bases at V and 14 bases at J, with 8 bases between. In DNA, the CDR3 is TGTGCCAGCAGCCAAGACGCGGGCACCCTCCACTTT. Translating gives CASSQDAGTLHF.

The gene calls are TRBV7-8 and TRBJ2-3; a weak D match, TRBD2 (6 bases). The CDR3 is 17 residues long. Per germline, CDR1 SGHVS and CDR2 FQNEAQ. The germline V and J ends were trimmed by 2 bases and 0 bases, with 15 bases remaining between them. CDR3 in DNA: TGTGCCAGCAGCTTAAAGAGGCGGGGCCCTAGCACAGATACGCAGTATTTT. Translation gives CASSLKRRGPSTDTQYF.

Only a few counts were recorded for this clone. The rearrangement links TRBV5-4 to TRBJ2-7; a weak D match, TRBD2 (6 bases). This CDR3 spans 18 amino acids. Germline values: CDR1 SGHNT, CDR2 YYREEE (reference sequence). V was pared by 1 base and J by 0 bases, with 20 bases between. The CDR3 DNA reads TGTGCCAGCAGCTTGAGCCTAGCGACTCGAGGGAGCTCCTACGAGCAGTACTTC. Its translation: CASSLSLATRGSSYEQYF.

The J gene is TRBJ2-2, the V gene TRBV28, with TRBD2 as a possible D gene (6 bases). Trimming cost V 10 bases and J 0 bases, with 21 bases left between them. Germline CDR1 reads MDHEN; CDR2 reads SYDVKM. This CDR3 contains 17 residues. The CDR3 loop reads CAIGGYPEGTNTGELFF. CDR3 nucleotide sequence: TGTGCCATCGGGGGATACCCCGAGGGGACGAACACCGGGGAGCTGTTTTTT. Variable domain in full (rest from reference TRBV28 and TRBJ2-2): DVKVTQSSRYLVKRTGEKVFLECVQDMDHENMFWYRQDPGLGLRLIYFSYDVKMKEKGDIPEGYSVSREKKERFSLILESASTNQTSMYLCAIGGYPEGTNTGELFFGEGSRLTVL.

This clone was recorded once. The CDR3 sequence is CASSLPPRQATEAFF. For the CDR3, the DNA is TGTGCCAGCAGCCTCCCTCCCCGTCAGGCCACTGAAGCTTTCTTT. This chain uses TRBV28 with TRBJ1-1; D gene unclear. Germline V gene sequence: CDR1 MDHEN, CDR2 SYDVKM. The CDR3 totals 15 residues. Trimming shortened V by 6 bases and J by 4 bases, and 18 bases separated the two germline ends.

This chain uses TRBV28 with TRBJ1-2; the D is unclear. The CDR3 sequence is 14 residues long. CDR1 MDHEN and CDR2 SYDVKM come from the germline V gene. Trimming left V 7 bases short and J 1 base short, with 13 bases between. CDR3 residues: CASIPSPVNYGYTF. For the CDR3, the DNA is TGTGCCAGCATCCCGTCCCCGGTTAACTATGGCTACACCTTC.

Written as DNA, the CDR3 is TGTGCCAGCAGTTTCCTCTCCTACGAGCAGTACTTC. Translating gives CASSFLSYEQYF. The chain links TRBV28 to TRBJ2-7; D not certain. There are 12 residues in the CDR3. Germline-derived CDR1 and CDR2 are MDHEN and SYDVKM. Between the trimmed V and J ends, which lost 3 bases and 0 bases, there was a span of 3 bases.

The chain has TRBV11-2 and TRBJ1-2; 9 bases are shared with TRBD1. The CDR3 is made up of 15 amino acids. V dropped 3 bases and J dropped 4; count of bases not matched to a gene: 6. Germline V gene sequence: CDR1 SGHAT, CDR2 FQNNGV. The CDR3, as DNA: TGTGCCAGCAGCTTCACCGGGACAGGGACCTATGGCTACACCTTC. Protein sequence: CASSFTGTGTYGYTF.

The V gene is TRBV5-5, the J gene TRBJ1-6; 7 bases align to TRBD1. V lost 2 bases to trimming and J lost 0 bases; unmatched junction nucleotides: 8. Per the germline V gene, CDR1 is SGHKS and CDR2 is YYEKEE (reference sequence). CDR3 length equals 18 residues. CDR3 protein: CASSFSDRVSSYNSPLHF. The DNA for the CDR3 is TGTGCCAGCAGCTTTTCCGACAGGGTCAGCTCCTATAATTCACCCCTCCACTTT.

This rearrangement joins TRBV28 to TRBJ1-1, with D possibly TRBD1 on 5 matching bases. Trimming left V 6 bases short and J 0 bases short, with 14 bases between. The CDR3 extends over 15 amino acids. CDR1 MDHEN and CDR2 SYDVKM come from the germline V gene. CDR3 sequence: CASSLDTTMNTEAFF. CDR3 nucleotide sequence: TGTGCCAGCAGCTTGGACACAACGATGAACACTGAAGCTTTCTTT.

This CDR3 reads CASSYSMGGPLHF. The DNA for the CDR3 is TGTGCCAGCAGTTACTCGATGGGAGGACCCCTCCACTTT. The chain carries TRBV6-6 and TRBJ1-6; D unresolved. The CDR3 is 13 residues long. Germline CDR1 and CDR2: MNHNY and SVGAGI (reference sequence). With 0 bases removed from V and 12 bases from J, the gap between germline ends came to 9 bases.

V gene TRBV28 combines with J gene TRBJ1-2; 7 nucleotides line up with TRBD1. Trimming at V came to 3 bases and at J to 1 base, leaving 5 bases not matched to a gene. Germline loops: CDR1 MDHEN, CDR2 SYDVKM. The CDR3 totals 15 residues. In DNA form, the CDR3 reads TGTGCCAGCAGTTTCGGAGACAGGGATAACTATGGCTACACCTTC. Protein: CASSFGDRDNYGYTF.

This clone turned up a few times. This rearrangement joins TRBV11-3 to TRBJ2-5; possible D gene TRBD1, 6 bases. The V end lost 4 bases, the J end lost 2 bases, and 8 bases lay between the germline ends. In germline, CDR1 is SGHNT, CDR2 YENEEA. This CDR3 has 13 residues. This chain's CDR3 is CASSSGQQETQYF. The CDR3 coding sequence is TGTGCCAGCAGCTCGGGACAACAAGAGACCCAGTACTTC.

V gene TRBV27 combines with J gene TRBJ1-5; tentatively, D is TRBD1 (5 bases). Germline V gene sequence: CDR1 MNHEY, CDR2 SMNVEV (reference sequence). V dropped 8 bases and J dropped 1 base, with 15 bases sitting between them. The CDR3 consists of 15 residues. The CDR3 loop reads CASGAQGLSNQPQHF. In DNA form, the CDR3 reads TGTGCCAGCGGAGCGCAGGGACTCAGCAATCAGCCCCAGCATTTT.

The V gene is TRBV7-7, the J gene TRBJ2-1, with 10 nucleotides matching TRBD2. The V and J ends lost 3 bases and 7 bases, in that order; junction bases with no gene match: 6. The CDR3 covers 15 residues. Looked up from germline, CDR1 is SSHAT and CDR2 is FNYEAQ (reference sequence). The DNA for the CDR3 is TGTGCCAGCAGCTTCAAGCGGGGGGGCCTAAATGAGCAGTTCTTC. Translated, it gives CASSFKRGGLNEQFF. The complete variable domain, with remaining parts taken from reference TRBV7-7 and TRBJ2-1, reads GAGVSQSPRYKVTKRGQDVTLRCDPISSHATLYWYQQALGQGPEFLTYFNYEAQPDKSGLPSDRFSAERPEGSISTLTIQRTEQRDSAMYRCASSFKRGGLNEQFFGPGTRLTVL.

The chain couples TRBV30 to TRBJ2-2; perhaps TRBD2 as D (7 bases). This CDR3 region has 13 residues. Trimming removed 2 bases from V and 7 bases from J, with 11 bases in between. Germline V gives CDR1 GTSNPN, CDR2 SVGIG (reference sequence). CDR3 region: CAWSRGAGGELFF. The CDR3 DNA is TGTGCCTGGAGTCGGGGGGCGGGCGGGGAGCTGTTTTTT.

The chain recombines TRBV4-3 with TRBJ1-5, with D hard to call. Germline V gene lookup returns CDR1 LGHNA and CDR2 YSLEER. The CDR3 has 14 residues. V was cut by 0 bases and J by 6 bases, with 9 bases left in between. This CDR3 reads CASSQERGGQPQHF. The CDR3, as DNA: TGCGCCAGCAGCCAAGAGAGAGGTGGTCAGCCCCAGCATTTT.

The genes are TRBV30 and TRBJ2-5; 7 bases are shared with TRBD1. Germline CDR1 is GTSNPN and CDR2 is SVGIG (reference sequence). CDR3 length: 13 residues. V shed 2 bases, J shed 5 bases, and the junction held 5 bases outside the gene matches. The DNA for the CDR3 is TGTGCCTGGAGTCCCGACAGGGTTGAGACCCAGTACTTC. It is translated as CAWSPDRVETQYF.

The chain joins TRBV15 to TRBJ2-7; D possibly corresponds to TRBD1 (7 bases). V was shortened by 0 bases and J by 10 bases, with 16 bases between the two germline ends. Germline V gene data show CDR1 as LNHNV and CDR2 as YYDKDF (reference sequence). The CDR3 has 14 residues. The CDR3 is CATSRDRWGDSQYF. CDR3 DNA sequence: TGTGCCACCAGCAGAGATCGGTGGGGGGACAGTCAGTACTTC.

The J gene is TRBJ2-2, the V gene TRBV28, with TRBD1 matching over 7 bases. The V and J ends lost 5 bases and 1 base, in that order; junction bases with no gene match: 4. The CDR3 sequence is 15 residues long. Germline loops: CDR1 MDHEN, CDR2 SYDVKM. In nucleotides, the CDR3 is TGTGCCAGCAGTGAACAGGGGAAGAACACCGGGGAGCTGTTTTTT. As protein: CASSEQGKNTGELFF.

The CDR3 DNA reads TGTGCCAGCAGCTTAGGGCAATTTGGCTACACCTTC. It codes for CASSLGQFGYTF. V is TRBV7-9 and J is TRBJ1-2, with D uncertain. The CDR3 length is 12 residues. V lost 1 base and J 7 bases, leaving 7 bases between the germline ends. The V gene's germline CDR1 is SEHNR and CDR2 FQNEAQ (reference sequence).

The chain employs TRBV4-3 and TRBJ1-5; D may be TRBD1 (5 bases). The ends were cut back, 1 base at V and 1 base at J, with 17 bases in the middle. There are 18 residues in the CDR3. Germline CDR1 and CDR2: LGHNA and YSLEER. Here the CDR3 DNA reads TGCGCCAGCAGCCAAGTTTTAGCTTGGGCAGGGAGCAATCAGCCCCAGCATTTT. The encoded protein is CASSQVLAWAGSNQPQHF.

The chain combines TRBV6-1 with TRBJ1-2, with 8 bases identical to TRBD1. The CDR3 runs to 15 residues. Per germline, CDR1 MNHNS and CDR2 SASEGT. Unmatched junction bases numbered 9, after V lost 6 bases and J lost 3 bases. The DNA of the CDR3 is TGTGCCAGCAGCATGCAGGGGGCAGCGGACTATGGCTACACCTTC. It translates to CASSMQGAADYGYTF.

The chain links TRBV9 to TRBJ2-1; the match to TRBD1 covers 8 bases. V lost 2 bases, J lost 6 bases, and 10 bases stayed unmatched. The CDR3 contains 16 residues. Germline loops: CDR1 SGDLS, CDR2 YYNGEE. This CDR3 reads CASSVRGDRSINEQFF. CDR3 nucleotides: TGTGCCAGCAGCGTGAGAGGGGACAGGTCTATCAATGAGCAGTTCTTC.

The rearrangement joins TRBV18 to TRBJ1-5; D is possibly TRBD1 (6 bases). Germline V lookup: CDR1 KGHSH, CDR2 LQKENI. There are 14 residues in the CDR3. The V end lost 6 bases, the J end lost 5 bases, and 14 bases lay between the germline ends. The CDR3 sequence: CASSATGKDQPQHF. The CDR3 bases are TGTGCCAGCTCCGCAACAGGGAAGGATCAGCCCCAGCATTTT.

This clone was observed a single time. The chain employs TRBV4-3 and TRBJ2-3; TRBD1 might be the D (7 bases). The length of the CDR3 is 17 residues. Trimming removed 0 bases from V and 2 bases from J, with 15 bases in between. The germline V gene has CDR1 LGHNA and CDR2 YSLEER. CDR3 nucleotide sequence: TGCGCCAGCAGCCAAGATTGGAGGGGGCGGCTCACAGATACGCAGTATTTT. As protein: CASSQDWRGRLTDTQYF.